These T cell receptor beta chains were read from a single sample in a study of technical replicates of blood from several donors. The assay was immunoSEQ multiplex PCR, and TCRdb's table has in-frame clones only and misses some. Among tens of thousands of clones listed, 92% were seen once. Specimen: T cells isolated from PBMCs. The receptors derive from a human donor in good health. Both conserved end residues are part of each CDR3. Fields, in order: D gene, clone size, J gene, V gene, CDR3 protein, CDR3 DNA. D genes are given only for firm matches. Rows give clone size only sometimes, using once, few, many, or a class for an expanded clone.

d_gene: .
abundance: .
j_gene: TRBJ1-5
v_gene: TRBV6-1
CDR3aa: CASSEAPNQPQHF
CDR3nt: TGTGCCAGCAGTGAAGCTCCTAATCAGCCCCAGCATTTT

d_gene: .
abundance: .
j_gene: TRBJ1-4
v_gene: TRBV28
CDR3aa: CASSLKGLKLFF
CDR3nt: TGTGCCAGCAGTTTAAAGGGGCTCAAACTGTTTTTT

d_gene: .
abundance: .
j_gene: TRBJ1-5
v_gene: TRBV28
CDR3aa: CASSWTGQPQHF
CDR3nt: TGTGCCAGCAGTTGGACGGGGCAGCCCCAGCATTTT

d_gene: TRBD2
abundance: .
j_gene: TRBJ2-7
v_gene: TRBV5-4
CDR3aa: CASSLYTSVPYEQYF
CDR3nt: TGTGCCAGCAGCTTGTATACTAGCGTTCCCTACGAGCAGTACTTC

d_gene: TRBD1
abundance: once
j_gene: TRBJ1-4
v_gene: TRBV30
CDR3aa: CAWSVGDRGHEKLFF
CDR3nt: TGTGCCTGGAGTGTAGGGGACAGGGGGCATGAAAAACTGTTTTTT

d_gene: .
abundance: .
j_gene: TRBJ2-1
v_gene: TRBV5-1
CDR3aa: CASSLGPGNEQFF
CDR3nt: TGCGCCAGCAGCTTGGGTCCGGGGAATGAGCAGTTCTTC

d_gene: TRBD2
abundance: .
j_gene: TRBJ2-2
v_gene: TRBV2
CDR3aa: CASSELAGAGELFF
CDR3nt: TGTGCCAGCAGTGAACTAGCGGGGGCCGGGGAGCTGTTTTTT

d_gene: TRBD1
abundance: .
j_gene: TRBJ1-6
v_gene: TRBV6-5
CDR3aa: CASSYRQGYNSPLHF
CDR3nt: TGTGCCAGCAGTTATCGACAGGGCTATAATTCACCCCTCCACTTT

d_gene: TRBD1
abundance: few
j_gene: TRBJ1-6
v_gene: TRBV6-5
CDR3aa: CASSYLRTGLTPLHF
CDR3nt: TGTGCCAGCAGTTACCTTCGGACAGGATTAACACCCCTCCACTTT

d_gene: TRBD1
abundance: .
j_gene: TRBJ1-2
v_gene: TRBV6-4
CDR3aa: CASSETGIGGYTF
CDR3nt: TGTGCCAGCAGCGAGACAGGGATCGGTGGCTACACCTTC

d_gene: TRBD2
abundance: .
j_gene: TRBJ2-3
v_gene: TRBV30
CDR3aa: CAWSVPPLSGGAGDTQYF
CDR3nt: TGTGCCTGGAGTGTACCGCCCTTAAGCGGGGGGGCCGGGGATACGCAGTATTTT

d_gene: .
abundance: .
j_gene: TRBJ2-7
v_gene: TRBV5-1
CDR3aa: CASSLASGSAYEQYF
CDR3nt: TGCGCCAGCAGCTTGGCCTCGGGGTCCGCCTACGAGCAGTACTTC

d_gene: .
abundance: .
j_gene: TRBJ2-7
v_gene: TRBV2
CDR3aa: CASSERQGSIYEQYF
CDR3nt: TGTGCCAGCAGCGAACGTCAGGGGTCCATCTACGAGCAGTACTTC

d_gene: .
abundance: .
j_gene: TRBJ1-2
v_gene: TRBV5-4
CDR3aa: CASRRNFWGGNYGYTF
CDR3nt: TGTGCCAGCAGACGAAATTTTTGGGGGGGTAACTATGGCTACACCTTC

d_gene: .
abundance: few
j_gene: TRBJ1-4
v_gene: TRBV27
CDR3aa: CASSRDTFGGKLFF
CDR3nt: TGTGCCAGCAGCAGAGACACCTTTGGTGGAAAACTGTTTTTT

d_gene: .
abundance: .
j_gene: TRBJ2-2
v_gene: TRBV10-1
CDR3aa: CASSEPELGPSTGELFF
CDR3nt: TGCGCCAGCAGTGAGCCAGAACTAGGACCAAGCACCGGGGAGCTGTTTTTT

d_gene: TRBD2
abundance: .
j_gene: TRBJ2-1
v_gene: TRBV11-2
CDR3aa: CASSTSTSGPPNEQFF
CDR3nt: TGTGCCAGCAGCACCTCGACTAGCGGACCTCCCAATGAGCAGTTCTTC

d_gene: .
abundance: .
j_gene: TRBJ1-1
v_gene: TRBV6-4
CDR3aa: CASSDSIMVRAEAFF
CDR3nt: TGTGCCAGCAGTGACTCGATTATGGTGAGAGCTGAAGCTTTCTTT

d_gene: .
abundance: .
j_gene: TRBJ2-1
v_gene: TRBV30
CDR3aa: CAYRELYNEQFF
CDR3nt: TGTGCCTACAGGGAGTTATACAATGAGCAGTTCTTC

d_gene: TRBD1
abundance: .
j_gene: TRBJ2-7
v_gene: TRBV11-2
CDR3aa: CASSSNRGEQYF
CDR3nt: TGTGCCAGCAGCTCTAACAGGGGCGAGCAGTACTTC

d_gene: .
abundance: .
j_gene: TRBJ1-5
v_gene: TRBV19
CDR3aa: CASRYPDRNQPQHF
CDR3nt: TGTGCCAGTAGATACCCGGACAGAAATCAGCCCCAGCATTTT

d_gene: .
abundance: .
j_gene: TRBJ2-7
v_gene: TRBV5-4
CDR3aa: CASRKVGEASYEQYF
CDR3nt: TGTGCCAGCAGAAAGGTAGGGGAAGCTTCCTACGAGCAGTACTTC

d_gene: .
abundance: .
j_gene: TRBJ1-1
v_gene: TRBV19
CDR3aa: CASTGLTNTEAFF
CDR3nt: TGTGCCAGCACAGGGCTAACGAACACTGAAGCTTTCTTT

d_gene: TRBD1
abundance: .
j_gene: TRBJ2-7
v_gene: TRBV19
CDR3aa: CASSIEGTGSEQYF
CDR3nt: TGTGCCAGTAGTATAGAAGGGACAGGGTCTGAGCAGTACTTC

d_gene: TRBD1
abundance: .
j_gene: TRBJ1-1
v_gene: TRBV5-1
CDR3aa: CASSLAVRDRGTEAFF
CDR3nt: TGCGCCAGCAGCTTGGCCGTTCGGGACAGGGGAACTGAAGCTTTCTTT

d_gene: .
abundance: .
j_gene: TRBJ1-4
v_gene: TRBV7-2
CDR3aa: CASSRAPFYGLFF
CDR3nt: TGTGCCAGCTCCAGGGCCCCCTTTTATGGACTGTTTTTT

d_gene: TRBD2
abundance: .
j_gene: TRBJ2-7
v_gene: TRBV4-2
CDR3aa: CASSQERGGFSYEQYF
CDR3nt: TGTGCCAGCAGCCAAGAACGGGGGGGCTTTTCCTACGAGCAGTACTTC

d_gene: TRBD1
abundance: .
j_gene: TRBJ2-7
v_gene: TRBV18
CDR3aa: CASSPLGQGIVVLYEQYF
CDR3nt: TGTGCCAGCTCACCACTTGGACAGGGGATCGTGGTCCTCTACGAGCAGTACTTC

d_gene: TRBD1
abundance: once
j_gene: TRBJ1-5
v_gene: TRBV7-9
CDR3aa: CASSSDRGNQPQHF
CDR3nt: TGTGCCAGCAGCTCAGACAGGGGCAATCAGCCCCAGCATTTT

d_gene: TRBD1
abundance: .
j_gene: TRBJ2-7
v_gene: TRBV28
CDR3aa: CATLRGGVYEQYF
CDR3nt: TGTGCCACCCTGCGAGGGGGCGTGTACGAGCAGTACTTC

d_gene: .
abundance: few
j_gene: TRBJ2-7
v_gene: TRBV28
CDR3aa: CASSPKFREEYF
CDR3nt: TGTGCCAGCAGTCCGAAATTCAGGGAAGAGTACTTC

d_gene: .
abundance: .
j_gene: TRBJ2-3
v_gene: TRBV6-1
CDR3aa: CASSEPVSPTDTQYF
CDR3nt: TGTGCCAGCAGTGAGCCGGTTTCTCCCACAGATACGCAGTATTTT

d_gene: TRBD1
abundance: .
j_gene: TRBJ1-3
v_gene: TRBV19
CDR3aa: CASRPGQSGNTIYF
CDR3nt: TGTGCCAGTAGGCCGGGACAGAGTGGAAACACCATATATTTT

d_gene: .
abundance: .
j_gene: TRBJ1-2
v_gene: TRBV30
CDR3aa: CAWRGQLIYGYTF
CDR3nt: TGTGCCTGGAGAGGACAACTGATCTATGGCTACACCTTC

d_gene: .
abundance: .
j_gene: TRBJ1-1
v_gene: TRBV6-1
CDR3aa: CASSVNPGSTEAFF
CDR3nt: TGTGCCAGCAGTGTGAACCCGGGGAGCACTGAAGCTTTCTTT

d_gene: .
abundance: .
j_gene: TRBJ2-2
v_gene: TRBV29-1
CDR3aa: CSVESGGHTGELFF
CDR3nt: TGCAGCGTTGAGTCCGGGGGGCACACCGGGGAGCTGTTTTTT

d_gene: .
abundance: .
j_gene: TRBJ1-5
v_gene: TRBV6-5
CDR3aa: CASSGGVGNQPQHF
CDR3nt: TGTGCCAGCAGCGGGGGAGTCGGCAATCAGCCCCAGCATTTT

d_gene: TRBD2
abundance: once
j_gene: TRBJ2-1
v_gene: TRBV5-4
CDR3aa: CASKPGLAGNNEQFF
CDR3nt: TGTGCCAGCAAGCCGGGACTAGCGGGGAACAATGAGCAGTTCTTC

d_gene: .
abundance: .
j_gene: TRBJ1-3
v_gene: TRBV9
CDR3aa: CASSVATGMGNTIYF
CDR3nt: TGTGCCAGCAGCGTTGCCACAGGGATGGGAAACACCATATATTTT

d_gene: TRBD1
abundance: .
j_gene: TRBJ2-5
v_gene: TRBV9
CDR3aa: CASSVGTTGGSETQYF
CDR3nt: TGTGCCAGCAGCGTTGGAACGACAGGGGGCTCAGAGACCCAGTACTTC

d_gene: TRBD2
abundance: .
j_gene: TRBJ2-5
v_gene: TRBV15
CDR3aa: CATSRHLSGGPKETQYF
CDR3nt: TGTGCCACCAGCAGACACCTTAGCGGGGGCCCTAAAGAGACCCAGTACTTC

d_gene: TRBD1
abundance: .
j_gene: TRBJ1-5
v_gene: TRBV4-1
CDR3aa: CASSLLQGGNQPQHF
CDR3nt: TGCGCCAGCAGCCTTCTTCAGGGGGGCAATCAGCCCCAGCATTTT

d_gene: TRBD2
abundance: .
j_gene: TRBJ2-5
v_gene: TRBV6-5
CDR3aa: CASRPTSGSGETQYF
CDR3nt: TGTGCCAGCAGACCCACTAGCGGGAGTGGAGAGACCCAGTACTTC

d_gene: TRBD1
abundance: .
j_gene: TRBJ2-1
v_gene: TRBV5-1
CDR3aa: CASSFSGTGGNEQFF
CDR3nt: TGCGCCAGCAGCTTTTCCGGGACAGGGGGCAATGAGCAGTTCTTC

d_gene: TRBD2
abundance: .
j_gene: TRBJ2-7
v_gene: TRBV30
CDR3aa: CAWVSGGLYEQYF
CDR3nt: TGTGCCTGGGTGAGCGGGGGACTCTACGAGCAGTACTTC

d_gene: .
abundance: .
j_gene: TRBJ2-1
v_gene: TRBV29-1
CDR3aa: CSERGSSSYNEQFF
CDR3nt: TGCAGCGAAAGGGGCAGCAGCTCCTACAATGAGCAGTTCTTC

d_gene: TRBD1
abundance: .
j_gene: TRBJ2-3
v_gene: TRBV2
CDR3aa: CASRRTGGADTQYF
CDR3nt: TGTGCCAGCAGGAGGACAGGGGGCGCAGATACGCAGTATTTT

d_gene: TRBD2
abundance: .
j_gene: TRBJ2-1
v_gene: TRBV4-1
CDR3aa: CASSQGMRGGSTDEQFF
CDR3nt: TGCGCCAGCAGCCAAGGGATGAGGGGCGGGAGTACCGATGAGCAGTTCTTC

d_gene: TRBD1
abundance: .
j_gene: TRBJ1-3
v_gene: TRBV29-1
CDR3aa: CSVFDRGHGNTIYF
CDR3nt: TGCAGCGTCTTCGACAGGGGGCACGGAAACACCATATATTTT

d_gene: TRBD1
abundance: .
j_gene: TRBJ1-4
v_gene: TRBV7-9
CDR3aa: CASSKSTYRGSEKLFF
CDR3nt: TGTGCCAGCAGCAAATCTACATACAGGGGTTCTGAAAAACTGTTTTTT

d_gene: TRBD1
abundance: once
j_gene: TRBJ1-5
v_gene: TRBV30
CDR3aa: CAWSVDRGPGNQPQHF
CDR3nt: TGTGCCTGGAGTGTAGACAGGGGCCCGGGCAATCAGCCCCAGCATTTT

d_gene: .
abundance: .
j_gene: TRBJ2-3
v_gene: TRBV28
CDR3aa: CASSFPLDSHTDTQYF
CDR3nt: TGTGCCAGCAGTTTCCCACTAGACTCTCACACAGATACGCAGTATTTT

d_gene: TRBD1
abundance: .
j_gene: TRBJ1-1
v_gene: TRBV18
CDR3aa: CASSPTGQGMDTEAFF
CDR3nt: TGTGCCAGCTCACCAACGGGACAGGGGATGGACACTGAAGCTTTCTTT

d_gene: .
abundance: once
j_gene: TRBJ2-3
v_gene: TRBV10-2
CDR3aa: CASKAGLSTDTQYF
CDR3nt: TGCGCCAGCAAGGCGGGCCTCTCCACAGATACGCAGTATTTT

d_gene: TRBD1
abundance: few
j_gene: TRBJ2-1
v_gene: TRBV11-3
CDR3aa: CASSEGAPNEQFF
CDR3nt: TGTGCCAGCAGCGAGGGGGCCCCCAATGAGCAGTTCTTC

d_gene: .
abundance: .
j_gene: TRBJ1-4
v_gene: TRBV9
CDR3aa: CASSVGGWGRNEKLFF
CDR3nt: TGTGCCAGCAGCGTTGGGGGTTGGGGGCGAAATGAAAAACTGTTTTTT

d_gene: .
abundance: once
j_gene: TRBJ2-3
v_gene: TRBV10-1
CDR3aa: CASGDLVTDTQYF
CDR3nt: TGCGCCAGTGGAGACCTTGTCACAGATACGCAGTATTTT